These 19 T cell receptor beta chains originate from one sample sequenced in a study of T-cell reconstitution after alpha-beta-depleted transplantation in children. The study's findings and limits: Newly generated T cells supplied most T-cell counts and diversity one year post-transplant.

TCRbeta library preparation incorporated unique molecular identifiers. TCRdb ran MiXCR on the PCR reads and lists one entry per CDR3 protein. The data show about 290,000 distinct CDR3 sequences, approximately 7.3% seen once. The antigens of these receptors remain unknown. This sample comprised peripheral blood, obtained 360 days after TCRalphabeta/CD19-depleted stem cell transplant. Receptors were obtained from a female patient aged 2-9 years who had a stem cell transplant for Fanconi anemia, so the T cells may come from the graft donor.

This clonotype was seen more than once but under ten times. This rearrangement joins TRBV27 to TRBJ2-3; D is perhaps TRBD2 (6 bases). V shed 2 bases and J shed 6 bases, with 12 bases lying between them. Germline values: CDR1 MNHEY, CDR2 SMNVEV (reference sequence). The CDR3 is made up of 14 amino acids. The CDR3 bases are TGTGCCAGCAGTTTAAGACTAGGATCTGATACGCAGTATTTT. This encodes CASSLRLGSDTQYF.

This clonotype was seen ten or more times. This rearrangement joins TRBV10-3 to TRBJ2-1; D ambiguous. Trimming took 2 bases from V and 2 from J, leaving 1 base between them. The germline V gene encodes CDR1 ENHRY and CDR2 SYGVKD. This CDR3 is 12 amino acids long. The CDR3 DNA reads TGTGCCATCAGTGAGACCTACAATGAGCAGTTCTTC. Its protein product is CAISETYNEQFF.

V gene TRBV24-1 combines with J gene TRBJ2-3; weak D call: TRBD1 (6 bases). The germline gives CDR1 KGHDR, CDR2 SFDVKD. The CDR3 loop spans 14 amino acids. V was cut by 4 bases and J by 4 bases, with 11 bases left in between. Here the CDR3 reads CATSDNKGADTQYF. The CDR3 bases are TGTGCCACCAGTGACAACAAGGGGGCAGATACGCAGTATTTT.

This clonotype has ten or more counts. The V gene is TRBV19, the J gene TRBJ2-1; 11 nucleotides line up with TRBD2. Germline CDR1 reads LNHDA; CDR2 reads SQIVND (reference sequence). The CDR3 extends over 15 amino acids. V trimming: 3 bases; J trimming: 6 bases; junction bases outside the gene matches: 4. CDR3 in DNA: TGTGCCAGTAGTATGCTTAGCGGGGGGGCCAATGAGCAGTTCTTC. Translated: CASSMLSGGANEQFF.

This clonotype was counted at least ten times. This chain connects TRBV7-3 to TRBJ2-3; D is possibly TRBD1 (5 bases). V shed 4 bases and J shed 0 bases, with 11 bases lying between them. The germline gives CDR1 SGHTA, CDR2 FQGTGA. The CDR3 has 15 residues. CDR3 residues: CASSSQGYSTDTQYF. The DNA for the CDR3 is TGTGCCAGCAGCTCCCAGGGATATAGCACAGATACGCAGTATTTT.

This clonotype showed up many times. V usage is TRBV20-1 and J usage is TRBJ2-1; D is unresolved. The ends were cut back, 6 bases at V and 4 bases at J, with 19 bases in the middle. Germline loops: CDR1 DFQATT, CDR2 SNEGSKA (reference sequence). The CDR3 sequence is 15 residues long. CDR3 sequence reads: CSAYDTEKRYNEQFF. CDR3 DNA sequence: TGCAGTGCCTACGATACAGAAAAAAGGTACAATGAGCAGTTCTTC.

This clonotype was seen ten or more times. The V call is TRBV20-1, the J call TRBJ2-7, with a possible D match to TRBD1 (5 bases). The CDR3 totals 15 residues. Trimming removed 6 bases from V and 2 bases from J, with 20 bases in between. The germline V gene has CDR1 DFQATT and CDR2 SNEGSKA (reference sequence). The CDR3 DNA sequence: TGCAGTGCCGAGCCGGTGACAGCTTTTCCCTACGAGCAGTACTTC. Amino acids: CSAEPVTAFPYEQYF.

This clonotype has only a few counts. This rearrangement joins TRBV5-1 to TRBJ2-7; D ambiguous. There are 15 residues in the CDR3. Trimming took off 4 bases at V and 0 bases at J, with 14 bases between the two ends. Germline CDR1 reads SGHRS; CDR2 reads YFSETQ. Here the CDR3 reads CASSADGSSSYEQYF. The CDR3 DNA is TGCGCCAGCAGCGCGGACGGATCAAGCTCCTACGAGCAGTACTTC. Full variable domain (remainder filled in from reference TRBV5-1 and TRBJ2-7): KAGVTQTPRYLIKTRGQQVTLSCSPISGHRSVSWYQQTPGQGLQFLFEYFSETQRNKGNFPGRFSGRQFSNSRSEMNVSTLELGDSALYLCASSADGSSSYEQYFGPGTRLTVT.

This clonotype was counted a few times. The V call is TRBV20-1, the J call TRBJ2-1; unclear D gene. The CDR3 spans 14 residues. Trimming removed 5 bases from V and 10 bases from J, with 21 bases in between. Germline loops: CDR1 DFQATT, CDR2 SNEGSKA (reference sequence). CDR3 in DNA: TGCAGTGCTGACGGACCGGGCCCGAGATCGGAGCAGTTCTTC. This sequence encodes CSADGPGPRSEQFF.

Ten or more counts support this clonotype. This chain uses TRBV7-9 with TRBJ2-7; either TRBD1 or TRBD2 may supply D (5 bases each). V was trimmed by 5 bases and J by 1 base, leaving 12 bases between them. The CDR3 contains 14 residues. Per germline, CDR1 SEHNR and CDR2 FQNEAQ (reference sequence). In nucleotides, the CDR3 is TGTGCCAGCAGCCCCCCGGGACCATCCTACGAGCAGTACTTC. Protein sequence: CASSPPGPSYEQYF.

This sequence joins TRBV28 and TRBJ2-7; tentatively, D is TRBD2 (5 bases). CDR3 length equals 13 residues. V was cut by 5 bases and J by 3 bases, with 11 bases left in between. CDR1 MDHEN and CDR2 SYDVKM come from the germline V gene. The CDR3 loop reads CASSPSGFYEQYV. DNA for the CDR3: TGTGCCAGCAGTCCCTCGGGATTCTACGAGCAGTACGTC.

Many counts were recorded for this clonotype. CDR3 protein: CASSFLLRGTDTQYF. The CDR3 coding sequence is TGTGCCAGCAGTTTCCTCCTGAGAGGGACAGATACGCAGTATTTT. This sequence joins TRBV28 and TRBJ2-3; perhaps TRBD2 as D (5 bases). V shed 3 bases and J shed 3 bases, with 13 bases lying between them. This CDR3 contains 15 residues. The germline V gene has CDR1 MDHEN and CDR2 SYDVKM.

This clonotype was counted at least ten times. V usage is TRBV20-1 and J usage is TRBJ2-1, with D perhaps matching TRBD1 (5 bases). Trimming left V 4 bases short and J 6 bases short, with 19 bases between. CDR3 length: 15 residues. CDR1 and CDR2 (germline): DFQATT, SNEGSKA (reference sequence). The CDR3 spells CSAKRTRVGFNEQFF. In DNA, the CDR3 is TGCAGTGCTAAAAGGACAAGGGTCGGTTTCAATGAGCAGTTCTTC.

This clonotype came up many times. The chain has TRBV20-1 and TRBJ2-3, with 11 bases fitting TRBD1. From germline, CDR1 is DFQATT and CDR2 SNEGSKA (reference sequence). The CDR3 spans 15 residues. Trimming cost V 3 bases and J 0 bases; bases outside gene matches: 2. CDR3 loop: CSARDRGRSTDTQYF. CDR3 bases: TGCAGTGCTAGGGACAGGGGGCGAAGCACAGATACGCAGTATTTT.

The V and J genes are TRBV20-1 and TRBJ1-4; the D gene is possibly TRBD1 (6 bases). The length of the CDR3 is 14 residues. Trimming stripped 5 bases from V and 4 bases from J, with 14 bases between. Germline V CDR1 and CDR2: DFQATT, SNEGSKA (reference sequence). As DNA, the CDR3 is TGCAGTGCTCTCTCAGGGGCTTTTAATGAAAAACTGTTTTTT. Its protein product is CSALSGAFNEKLFF.

This clonotype showed up many times. The chain joins TRBV27 to TRBJ2-7; D call uncertain. The germline V gene encodes CDR1 MNHEY and CDR2 SMNVEV (reference sequence). The CDR3 totals 13 residues. Trimming shortened V by 2 bases and J by 2 bases, and 7 bases separated the two germline ends. CDR3 bases: TGTGCCAGCAGTTTAGGGCCCACCTACGAGCAGTACGTC. Amino acid sequence: CASSLGPTYEQYV.

This clonotype was observed a handful of times. This chain links TRBV27 with TRBJ1-5; D not resolved. The CDR3 is 16 amino acids. V shed 10 bases and J shed 1 base, with 20 bases lying between them. Germline values: CDR1 MNHEY, CDR2 SMNVEV (reference sequence). The CDR3, as DNA: TGTGCCAACTTCAACCGTATGGAGGGAAGCAATCAGCCCCAGCATTTT. It is translated as CANFNRMEGSNQPQHF.

This sequence joins TRBV3-1 and TRBJ1-4, with D tentatively TRBD1 (6 bases). The V end was cut by 7 bases, the J end by 7 bases, with 16 bases between. The CDR3 is made up of 14 amino acids. The germline CDR1 and CDR2 sequences are LGHDT and YNNKEL (reference sequence). CDR3 residues: CASTQQGTIEKLFF. The CDR3, as DNA: TGTGCCAGCACCCAGCAGGGGACGATTGAAAAACTGTTTTTT.

The chain has TRBV7-9 and TRBJ2-5, with D tentatively TRBD1 or TRBD2 (5 bases each). The CDR3 is 15 amino acids. V lost 10 bases, J lost 1 base, and 19 bases lay in between. The germline CDR1 and CDR2 sequences are SEHNR and FQNEAQ (reference sequence). The CDR3 sequence: CATGPRPRGQETQYF. In nucleotides, the CDR3 is TGTGCCACTGGGCCCAGACCGAGGGGCCAAGAGACCCAGTACTTC.